This entry concerns a single TCR beta chain. Its matching antigen is unknown. The sample is drawn from a study of T cell responses to AZD1222 COVID-19 vaccine. Study findings and constraints: Rises in breadth and depth of Spike-specific TCRs came after two AZD1222 doses. Spike regions recognized by vaccine-associated CD4 TCRs spanned the protein, led by 160-218 and 743-854. Among the donors, most were white British and more were female, and clonal diversity was possibly underestimated.

TCRdb's copy holds only in-frame clones and misses some; the assay was immunoSEQ multiplex PCR. The table records 90,000 to 120,000 clones, 85% to 90% of them present only once. The source is an adult in good health. The sample in question was peripheral blood, obtained on day 0 of AZD1222 vaccination.

CDR3 protein: CASSLVSGQLNNEQFF. DNA for the CDR3: TGTGCCAGCAGTTTAGTATCGGGACAACTTAACAATGAGCAGTTCTTC. The rearrangement uses TRBV28 and TRBJ2-1, with a weak D call TRBD1 (6 bases). V lost 2 bases and J lost 5, with 16 bases in between. From germline, CDR1 is MDHEN and CDR2 SYDVKM. The length of the CDR3 is 16 residues.